The clone carrying this T cell receptor (beta chain) was picked up one time. Antigen: not known. This sample was included in a study of T cell responses to AZD1222 COVID-19 vaccine. Study findings and constraints: Across the whole spike, CD4 TCRs peaked at regions 160-218 and 743-854.

The J segment lost 4 bases and the V segment lost 5 bases, leaving 5 bases of the junction unmatched. Germline values: CDR1 SEHNR, CDR2 FQNEAQ (reference sequence). This CDR3 is built from 16 residues. Here immunoSEQ multiplex PCR was the method, and the copy in TCRdb shows in-frame clones only, minus some. The table includes some 100,000 clones, around 89% detected once. The chain employs TRBV7-9 and TRBJ2-1, with 13 positions matching TRBD2. The receptor comes from an adult who received the AZD1222 COVID-19 vaccine. The sample consisted of peripheral blood, taken 28 days after the second AZD1222 dose. The CDR3 protein is CASSLEGLAGYNEQFF. The CDR3 DNA reads as TGTGCCAGCAGCCTGGAGGGACTAGCGGGATACAATGAGCAGTTCTTC. Full variable domain (rest looked up from reference TRBV7-9 and TRBJ2-1): DTGVSQNPRHKITKRGQNVTFRCDPISEHNRLYWYRQTLGQGPEFLTYFQNEAQLEKSRLLSDRFSAERPKGSFSTLEIQRTEQGDSAMYLCASSLEGLAGYNEQFFGPGTRLTVL.